These T cell receptor beta chains were read from a single sample in a study of T-cell memory formation after mild COVID-19. TCRdb reprocessed the 5' RACE reads via MiXCR and lists one record per CDR3 protein. This sample yields about 320,000 distinct CDR3 sequences, of which 14% are seen a single time; roughly a fifth belongs to the top ten. Sequencing input: PBMCs or a T cell subset sorted from them (not recorded which). These receptor sequences come from a man aged 18 to 29 who had mild COVID-19 (a few samples of this study predate the infection). Cell type and time point are not known. CDR3s include the opening cysteine and the closing phenylalanine or tryptophan. The D gene is left open where the match is weak. A clone size is listed for some rows: how often the clone was seen (once, few, many), or a class if it is expanded.

>TRBV5-1|TRBJ2-7|TRBD1|many
CASSRQIRDSNYEQYF
TGCGCCAGCAGCCGACAAATACGGGACAGCAACTACGAGCAGTACTTC
>TRBV6-5|TRBJ2-1|NA|NA
CASGFPHEKEQFF
TGTGCCAGCGGATTCCCCCACGAGAAGGAGCAGTTCTTC
>TRBV7-2|TRBJ1-6|NA|many
CASSLAPAGPNSPLHF
TGTGCCAGCAGCTTAGCCCCGGCAGGGCCAAATTCACCCCTCCACTTT
>TRBV6-6|TRBJ2-7|NA|few
CASSQKVEQYF
TGTGCCAGCAGTCAGAAAGTTGAGCAGTACTTC
>TRBV7-2|TRBJ2-7|NA|few
CASSPRLVGQQYF
TGTGCCAGCAGCCCCCGTTTAGTAGGGCAACAGTACTTC
>TRBV7-2|TRBJ2-5|TRBD2|many
CASSPQAAGEETQYF
TGTGCCAGCAGCCCCCAGGCAGCGGGGGAAGAGACCCAGTACTTC
>TRBV12-3/TRBV12-4|TRBJ1-2|NA|NA
CASSLDVGHSPHGYTF
TGTGCCAGCAGTTTAGATGTCGGACACTCGCCCCATGGCTACACCTTC
>TRBV5-1|TRBJ2-5|NA|NA
CASSPPGSVTQYF
TGCGCCAGCAGCCCCCCCGGATCGGTGACCCAGTACTTC
>TRBV5-4|TRBJ2-2|NA|NA
CASSRQTNTGELFF
TGTGCCAGCAGCCGACAGACCAACACCGGGGAGCTGTTTTTT
>TRBV18|TRBJ2-7|NA|NA
CASSPPGTSEQYF
TGTGCCAGCTCACCCCCGGGGACCTCCGAGCAGTACTTC
>TRBV20-1|TRBJ1-2|NA|NA
CSSRVVRSGVYGYTF
TGCAGTTCTAGAGTGGTCAGGTCGGGGGTCTATGGCTACACCTTC
>TRBV7-7|TRBJ1-1|NA|many
CASSPWGLGTEAFF
TGTGCTAGCAGCCCCTGGGGCCTGGGCACTGAAGCTTTCTTT
>TRBV7-9|TRBJ1-1|NA|few
CASSLVSETEAFF
TGTGCCAGCAGCTTAGTGTCGGAAACTGAAGCTTTCTTT
>TRBV3-1|TRBJ1-6|NA|few
CASSPERDSPLHF
TGTGCCAGCAGCCCCGAGCGAGATTCACCCCTCCACTTT
>TRBV21-1|TRBJ1-2|NA|NA
CFPWGNYGYTF
TGTTTCCCATGGGGTAACTATGGCTACACCTTC
>TRBV6-2/TRBV6-3|TRBJ2-3|NA|few
CASSYIADTQYF
TGTGCCAGCAGTTACATTGCAGATACGCAGTATTTT
>TRBV20-1|TRBJ1-1|NA|few
CSARDGGRDEAFF
TGCAGTGCTAGAGATGGGGGCAGGGACGAAGCTTTCTTT
>TRBV4-3|TRBJ1-2|NA|NA
CASSQLGLEGYGYTF
TGCGCCAGCAGCCAGCTGGGATTAGAGGGCTATGGCTACACCTTC
>TRBV7-2|TRBJ1-3|NA|NA
CASSRGARNTIYF
TGTGCCAGCAGCCGGGGGGCCCGAAACACCATATATTTT
>TRBV10-3|TRBJ1-1|NA|NA
CAISAAGYTEAFF
TGTGCCATCAGTGCGGCAGGTTACACTGAAGCTTTCTTT
>TRBV7-9|TRBJ2-3|NA|few
CASSWLGTQYF
TGTGCCAGCAGCTGGTTGGGTACGCAGTATTTT
>TRBV5-5|TRBJ1-2|NA|few
CASSLTYRASAYGYTF
TGTGCCAGCAGCTTGACCTACAGGGCTTCGGCCTATGGCTACACCTTC